One sample yielded the 10 T cell receptor beta chains listed below, sequenced in a study of cytomegalovirus exposure and HLA in healthy donors. Profiling relied on immunoSEQ multiplex PCR, and the TCRdb table lists in-frame clones only, not all of them. Of approximately 300,000 clones in the sample, about nine tenths were seen once. Input material: PBMCs. The source is a woman in her 30s in good health and CMV-seropositive.

The chain is built from TRBV6-1 and TRBJ2-3; a possible D gene is TRBD2 (6 bases). The CDR3 runs to 13 residues. V lost 6 bases and J 13 bases, leaving 20 bases between the germline ends. The germline gives CDR1 MNHNS, CDR2 SASEGT. CDR3 DNA: TGTGCCAGCAGCAGGGACTCGAAATACGATAAGTATTTT. It codes for CASSRDSKYDKYF.

The V gene is TRBV15, the J gene TRBJ2-7; maybe TRBD1 (6 bases). Trimming pared 2 bases from V and 3 bases from J, leaving 17 bases between. The length of the CDR3 is 16 residues. Per the germline V gene, CDR1 is LNHNV and CDR2 is YYDKDF (reference sequence). The CDR3 here is CATSRPSQGPGYEQYF. In DNA, the CDR3 is TGTGCCACCAGCAGACCCTCACAGGGTCCCGGCTACGAGCAGTACTTC.

The chain recombines TRBV29-1 with TRBJ1-5; D might be TRBD1 (5 bases). The germline V gene encodes CDR1 SQVTM and CDR2 ANQGSEA. Trimming removed 8 bases at V and 2 bases at J, with 13 bases between. There are 13 residues in the CDR3. CDR3 residues: CSIRDGGNQPQHF. CDR3 DNA: TGCAGCATCAGGGACGGGGGCAATCAGCCCCAGCATTTT.

The chain uses TRBV6-5 and TRBJ1-1; D remains unclear. The germline CDR1 and CDR2 sequences are MNHEY and SVGAGI. Trimming stripped 4 bases from V and 0 bases from J, with 15 bases between. The CDR3 loop spans 16 amino acids. This chain's CDR3 is CASSSPGSPMNTEAFF. The CDR3 bases are TGTGCCAGCAGTTCCCCGGGGAGCCCCATGAACACTGAAGCTTTCTTT.

The CDR3 DNA sequence: TGTGCCACGTCAGGGGGCAGCATGAACACTGAAGCTTTCTTT. Its protein is CATSGGSMNTEAFF. This chain uses TRBV6-5 with TRBJ1-1; TRBD1 agrees at 8 bases. CDR3 size: 14 residues. Per the germline V gene, CDR1 is MNHEY and CDR2 is SVGAGI. After removal of 10 bases from V and 0 bases from J, the junction contained 7 bases not matched to a gene.

V usage is TRBV6-5 and J usage is TRBJ2-6; 7 nucleotides match TRBD2. The CDR3 contains 15 residues. Germline V CDR1 and CDR2: MNHEY, SVGAGI. V gave up 6 bases and J gave up 0 bases; unmatched junction bases: 2. The CDR3 is CASRRDYSGANVLTF. In DNA form, the CDR3 reads TGTGCCAGCAGAAGGGACTACTCTGGGGCCAACGTCCTGACTTTC.

The chain has TRBV29-1 and TRBJ2-7, with D possibly TRBD1 on 6 matching bases. V lost 5 bases to trimming and J lost 5 bases, with 13 bases between them. The CDR3 extends over 12 amino acids. Germline lookup yields CDR1 SQVTM and CDR2 ANQGSEA. CDR3 DNA: TGCAGCGTTTTGGTGGACAGAAACGAGCAGTACTTC. It translates to CSVLVDRNEQYF.

This clone was counted a single time. The V gene is TRBV5-1, the J gene TRBJ2-1; 12 bases align to TRBD2. CDR3 length equals 14 residues. Per germline, CDR1 SGHRS and CDR2 YFSETQ. V lost 1 base, J lost 7 bases, and 0 bases stayed unmatched. CDR3 sequence reads: CASSLLAGGNEQFF. CDR3 coding DNA: TGCGCCAGCAGCTTGCTAGCGGGAGGGAATGAGCAGTTCTTC. Filled out from reference TRBV5-1 and TRBJ2-1, the complete variable domain reads KAGVTQTPRYLIKTRGQQVTLSCSPISGHRSVSWYQQTPGQGLQFLFEYFSETQRNKGNFPGRFSGRQFSNSRSEMNVSTLELGDSALYLCASSLLAGGNEQFFGPGTRLTVL.

The V call is TRBV28, the J call TRBJ2-6, with D uncertain. Between the trimmed V and J ends, which lost 5 bases and 8 bases, there was a span of 10 bases. Germline V gives CDR1 MDHEN, CDR2 SYDVKM. The CDR3 covers 13 residues. As DNA, the CDR3 is TGTGCCAGCAGTATCCAAGGTCCCAACGTCCTGACTTTC. As protein: CASSIQGPNVLTF.

The rearrangement joins TRBV27 to TRBJ2-7; the match to TRBD2 covers 7 bases. Trimming took 4 bases from V and 5 from J; bases not matched to a gene: 8. The CDR3 is made up of 14 amino acids. The V gene's germline CDR1 is MNHEY and CDR2 SMNVEV (reference sequence). CDR3 loop: CASSSGLDLNEQYF. In nucleotides, the CDR3 is TGTGCCAGCAGTTCCGGACTAGATTTGAACGAGCAGTACTTC.